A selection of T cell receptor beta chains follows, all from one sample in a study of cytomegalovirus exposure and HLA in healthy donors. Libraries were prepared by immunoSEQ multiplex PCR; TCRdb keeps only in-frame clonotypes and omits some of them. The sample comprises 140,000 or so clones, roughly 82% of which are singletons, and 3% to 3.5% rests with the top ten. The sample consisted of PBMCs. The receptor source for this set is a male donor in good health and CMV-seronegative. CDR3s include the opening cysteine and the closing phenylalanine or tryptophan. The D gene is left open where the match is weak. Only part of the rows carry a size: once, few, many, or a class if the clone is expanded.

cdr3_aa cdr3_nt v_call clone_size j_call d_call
CASSLGLASSQETQYF TGCGCCAGCAGCCTAGGACTAGCGTCTTCCCAAGAGACCCAGTACTTC TRBV5-1 NA TRBJ2-5 TRBD2
CASSPIRQGTLNYGYTF TGTGCCAGCAGTCCAATAAGACAGGGAACCCTTAACTATGGCTACACCTTC TRBV27 NA TRBJ1-2 TRBD1
CSALYNEQFF TGCAGCGCTTTGTACAATGAGCAGTTCTTC TRBV29-1 NA TRBJ2-1 NA
CASSTRGRVAYNEQFF TGTGCCAGCAGCACCCGCGGGCGGGTAGCCTACAATGAGCAGTTCTTC TRBV9 NA TRBJ2-1 NA
CSSSLFVGGGTEAFF TGTTCCAGCAGCCTCTTCGTGGGGGGTGGCACTGAAGCTTTCTTT TRBV7-9 few TRBJ1-1 NA
CASSPQPGLAGKTDTQYF TGTGCCAGCAGCCCTCAACCGGGACTAGCGGGTAAGACAGATACGCAGTATTTT TRBV9 NA TRBJ2-3 TRBD2
CASSLGLANTGELFF TGCGCCAGCAGCTTGGGACTAGCTAACACCGGGGAGCTGTTTTTT TRBV5-1 NA TRBJ2-2 TRBD2
CASSLAQHGELFF TGTGCCAGCAGCTTAGCCCAACACGGGGAGCTGTTTTTT TRBV11-1 NA TRBJ2-2 NA
CASSLARGRGDTQYF TGCGCCAGCAGCTTGGCCCGGGGGAGAGGGGATACGCAGTATTTT TRBV5-1 NA TRBJ2-3 NA
CASSQEWAGGADTQYF TGCGCCAGCAGCCAAGAGTGGGCGGGGGGAGCGGATACGCAGTATTTT TRBV4-3 NA TRBJ2-3 TRBD2
CASSYSWGVAGELFF TGTGCCAGCAGTTACTCATGGGGGGTAGCCGGGGAGCTGTTTTTT TRBV6-5 NA TRBJ2-2 NA
CASSQGAGGSYNEQFF TGCGCCAGCAGCCAAGGAGCGGGGGGCTCCTACAATGAGCAGTTCTTC TRBV4-1 NA TRBJ2-1 TRBD2
CASSSQGTSTDTQYF TGTGCCAGCAGCTCACAGGGGACTAGCACAGATACGCAGTATTTT TRBV5-8 NA TRBJ2-3 NA
CASRGQRLNTEAFF TGTGCCAGCAGGGGACAGAGACTGAACACTGAAGCTTTCTTT TRBV6-5 NA TRBJ1-1 TRBD1
CASSTSGGYNEQFF TGTGCCAGTTCCACTAGCGGTGGCTACAATGAGCAGTTCTTC TRBV19 NA TRBJ2-1 TRBD2
CASSLGTGGRDTEAFF TGTGCCAGCAGCCTTGGGACAGGGGGCAGGGACACTGAAGCTTTCTTT TRBV7-9 NA TRBJ1-1 TRBD1
CASSLRDTYTGELFF TGTGCCAGCAGTTTAAGGGACACATACACCGGGGAGCTGTTTTTT TRBV27 NA TRBJ2-2 NA